One sample yielded the 5 T cell receptor beta chains listed below, sequenced in a study of T cells in women clearing cervical HPV infection. Produced via immunoSEQ multiplex PCR; TCRdb's table is partial and in-frame only. The sample's table shows tens of thousands of clones. Sequencing used blood buffy coat. The receptors were sampled from a woman aged 18 to 75 with a cervical HPV16 infection that either progressed to CIN3+ or cleared (not recorded which).

In the case of this clone: The read ends 3 residues shy of where the CDR3 ends; the end is completed using the germline J gene. The chain has TRBV2 and TRBJ1-1; D call uncertain. CDR3 length equals 12 residues. Trimming removed 0 bases at V and 7 bases at J, with 6 bases between. Germline CDR1 is SNHLY and CDR2 is FYNNEI. CDR3 DNA (partial): TGTGCCAGCAGTGAAGCGTTCAGTGAA. This translates into CASSEAFSE. The full CDR3 sequence reads CASSEAFSEAFF.

Comments on this clone: The CDR3 end lies 3 residues beyond the end of the read and is filled in from the germline J gene. The rearrangement links TRBV6-2 or TRBV6-3 to TRBJ2-5; TRBD2 agrees at 9 bases. CDR3 length: 16 residues. From germline, CDR1 is MNHEY and CDR2 SVGEGT. After removal of 0 bases from V and 2 bases from J, the junction contained 4 bases not matched to a gene. CDR3 amino acids: CASSYSTSGLQETQYF. The DNA read from the CDR3 is TGTGCCAGCAGTTACTCGACTAGCGGCCTGCAAGAGACC.

Concerning this clone: The read gets to within 3 residues of the CDR3 end, and the germline J gene fills in the rest. The chain uses TRBV11-1 and TRBJ2-2, with D perhaps TRBD2 (5 bases). Germline V lookup: CDR1 SGHAT, CDR2 FQDESV (reference sequence). The CDR3 is 13 residues long. V was cut by 0 bases and J by 6 bases, with 5 bases left in between. CDR3 amino acids: CASSLARAGELFF. CDR3 bases read: TGTGCCAGCAGCTTAGCGAGGGCCGGGGAG.

As concerns this clone: The read ends 3 residues shy of where the CDR3 ends; the end is completed using the germline J gene. The rearrangement uses TRBV12-3 or TRBV12-4 and TRBJ2-7, with D maybe TRBD2 (7 bases). The CDR3 consists of 13 residues. The germline V and J ends were trimmed by 0 bases and 5 bases, with 8 bases remaining between them. The sequenced part of the CDR3 DNA is TGTGCCAGCAGTTTAGCGGGGGGGCACGAG. It is translated as CASSLAGGHE. From start to end, the CDR3 is CASSLAGGHEQYF.

As concerns this clone: The CDR3 goes on 3 residues after the read ends, and that part is filled in from the germline J gene. The gene calls are TRBV7-3 and TRBJ2-2; D is perhaps TRBD1 (6 bases). This CDR3 spans 14 amino acids. Germline loops: CDR1 SGHTA, CDR2 FQGTGA. V was pared by 4 bases and J by 5 bases, with 11 bases between. The CDR3 DNA, read in part, is TGTGCCAGCAGCTCCTACAGGGATACCGGGGAG. Residues: CASSSYRDTGE. The entire CDR3 is CASSSYRDTGELFF.